The 32 T cell receptor beta chains presented below share a single source sample, sequenced in a study of T cell repertoires in cytomegalovirus infection. Their specific antigens are unknown. TCRdb ran MiXCR on the reads and lists one entry per CDR3 protein. This sample has roughly 500,000 distinct CDR3 sequences; 33% occur once, and the top ten carry 15% to 20%. Source: cultured PBMCs, taken from culture after CMV antigen stimulation. These receptor sequences come from a human donor in good health (CMV status not recorded). Some clones in this sample may be carry-over from other donors' samples.

The J gene is TRBJ2-2, the V gene TRBV12-3 or TRBV12-4; the D gene could be TRBD1 or TRBD2 (5 bases each). Trimming cost V 5 bases and J 6 bases, with 16 bases left between them. CDR3 size: 15 residues. In DNA, the CDR3 is TGTGCCAGCAGTATAGTGGGGGTAAAGGCCGGGGAGCTGTTTTTT. It codes for CASSIVGVKAGELFF.

This clonotype was found a few times. The J gene is TRBJ2-3, the V gene TRBV12-3 or TRBV12-4; weak D call: TRBD2 (5 bases). The V end was cut by 3 bases, the J end by 1 base, with 8 bases between. This CDR3 is 14 amino acids long. Here the CDR3 reads CASSFSVGTDTQYF. The CDR3, as DNA: TGTGCCAGCAGTTTTAGCGTCGGCACAGATACGCAGTATTTT.

This clonotype has a count of ten or more. The rearrangement joins TRBV7-2 to TRBJ1-1; the D is unclear. Germline CDR1 and CDR2: SGHTA and FQGNSA. Trimming removed 1 base from V and 1 base from J, with 4 bases in between. This CDR3 has 13 residues. In nucleotides, the CDR3 is TGTGCCAGCAGCTTAGTAACGAACACTGAAGCTTTCTTT. It is translated as CASSLVTNTEAFF.

This clonotype was detected ten times or more. This chain connects TRBV7-9 to TRBJ2-3, with D unresolved. Per germline, CDR1 SEHNR and CDR2 FQNEAQ (reference sequence). The CDR3 is 13 residues long. The ends were cut back, 4 bases at V and 4 bases at J, with 9 bases in the middle. The CDR3 sequence is CASSSLQADTQYF. In nucleotides, the CDR3 is TGTGCCAGCAGCTCACTCCAAGCAGATACGCAGTATTTT.

This clonotype was counted only a few times. V and J are TRBV7-2 and TRBJ1-5; no reliable D call. The V gene lost 3 bases and the J gene lost 1 base, with 4 bases spanning the gap. There are 13 residues in the CDR3. Per the germline V gene, CDR1 is SGHTA and CDR2 is FQGNSA. CDR3: CASSFQSNQPQHF. The CDR3 nucleotides read TGTGCCAGCAGCTTCCAAAGCAATCAGCCCCAGCATTTT.

V gene TRBV6-1 combines with J gene TRBJ2-3; D remains unclear. The ends were cut back, 5 bases at V and 0 bases at J, with 9 bases in the middle. CDR3 length: 14 residues. Germline CDR1 and CDR2: MNHNS and SASEGT. The chain's CDR3 is CASSHDRSTDTQYF. Here the CDR3 DNA reads TGTGCCAGCAGTCACGACCGCAGCACAGATACGCAGTATTTT.

This clonotype was recorded a few times. DNA for the CDR3: TGTGCCAGCAGCTCGACAGGGAGACGAGAGACCCAGTACTTC. It encodes CASSSTGRRETQYF. The chain has TRBV7-9 and TRBJ2-5, with 7 bases identical to TRBD1. V lost 4 bases to trimming and J lost 4 bases; unmatched junction nucleotides: 6. The germline V gene has CDR1 SEHNR and CDR2 FQNEAQ (reference sequence). The CDR3 loop spans 14 amino acids. Complete variable domain (other parts from reference TRBV7-9 and TRBJ2-5): DTGVSQNPRHKITKRGQNVTFRCDPISEHNRLYWYRQTLGQGPEFLTYFQNEAQLEKSRLLSDRFSAERPKGSFSTLEIQRTEQGDSAMYLCASSSTGRRETQYFGPGTRLLVL.

The rearrangement uses TRBV20-1 and TRBJ2-1, with 7 nucleotides matching TRBD2. The germline gives CDR1 DFQATT, CDR2 SNEGSKA (reference sequence). The length of the CDR3 is 14 residues. Germline trimming cut 6 bases from V and 7 bases from J; bases unmatched to any gene: 12. The CDR3 DNA is TGCAGTGCGTCCGGGGCGGGAGAACGGAATGAGCAGTTCTTC. This encodes CSASGAGERNEQFF.

This clonotype was counted a few times. The chain joins TRBV10-3 to TRBJ2-3; D tentatively fits TRBD1 or TRBD2 (6 bases each). There are 15 residues in the CDR3. Germline V gene lookup returns CDR1 ENHRY and CDR2 SYGVKD. V was trimmed by 10 bases and J by 5 bases, leaving 22 bases between them. The CDR3 here is CATRGSGPEGDTQYF. The CDR3 DNA is TGTGCCACCAGGGGTAGCGGCCCAGAGGGAGATACGCAGTATTTT.

The chain combines TRBV7-4 with TRBJ1-2; unclear D gene. Germline CDR1 and CDR2: SGHVT and SQSDAQ. The CDR3 loop spans 14 amino acids. Between the trimmed V and J ends, which lost 5 bases and 7 bases, there was a span of 17 bases. Written as DNA, the CDR3 is TGTGCCAGCAGCCCCCAGGTGGGGTCGGGTGGCTACACCTTC. Translation: CASSPQVGSGGYTF.

The chain recombines TRBV20-1 with TRBJ2-1; 8 bases align to TRBD2. The CDR3 consists of 15 residues. Germline V lookup: CDR1 DFQATT, CDR2 SNEGSKA (reference sequence). Losses at the gene ends were 3 bases for V and 7 bases for J; bases not matched to a gene: 11. The CDR3: CSARTSVPAWNEQFF. In DNA form, the CDR3 reads TGCAGTGCTAGGACTAGCGTCCCCGCGTGGAATGAGCAGTTCTTC.

The sample holds a few counts of this clonotype. CDR3 sequence reads: CASSRTSGRVGSEQYV. The CDR3 DNA follows: TGTGCCAGCAGTAGGACTAGCGGGAGGGTAGGAAGCGAGCAGTACGTC. The chain uses TRBV6-1 and TRBJ2-7, with 15 bases fitting TRBD2. With 5 bases clipped from V and 6 bases from J, the junction kept 8 bases outside the gene matches. The germline V gene has CDR1 MNHNS and CDR2 SASEGT. CDR3 size: 16 residues.

This clonotype was counted many times. The chain carries TRBV7-2 and TRBJ2-7, with D unclear. This CDR3 is built from 13 residues. The ends were cut back, 3 bases at V and 0 bases at J, with 6 bases in the middle. CDR1 SGHTA and CDR2 FQGNSA come from the germline V gene. The chain's CDR3 is CASSFRSSYEQYV. In nucleotides, the CDR3 is TGTGCCAGCAGCTTTAGAAGCTCCTACGAGCAGTACGTC.

This clonotype appeared many times. This chain links TRBV7-2 with TRBJ1-5, with a possible D match to TRBD1 (5 bases). Between the trimmed V and J ends, which lost 3 bases and 2 bases, there was a span of 14 bases. Germline lookup yields CDR1 SGHTA and CDR2 FQGNSA. There are 16 residues in the CDR3. This CDR3 reads CASSFTQGLRNQPQHF. The CDR3 coding sequence is TGTGCCAGCAGCTTCACCCAGGGATTGCGCAATCAGCCCCAGCATTTT.

CDR3 DNA: TGTGCCAGTAGTGGACGACAGGGGCCGGGCGGGACGCAGTATTTT. Its translation: CASSGRQGPGGTQYF. V and J are TRBV19 and TRBJ2-3; 8 bases map to TRBD1. After removal of 5 bases from V and 9 bases from J, the junction contained 13 bases not matched to a gene. The germline V gene encodes CDR1 LNHDA and CDR2 SQIVND (reference sequence). CDR3 length: 15 amino acids.

This clonotype was picked up one time. The rearrangement joins TRBV5-3 to TRBJ2-1, with D uncertain. TRBV5-3 is treated as an ORF (open reading frame) with a function not yet certain. The CDR3 runs to 13 residues. V lost 8 bases and J 6 bases, leaving 15 bases between the germline ends. CDR3: CASSPGMGNEQFF. The CDR3 DNA follows: TGTGCCAGCAGCCCTGGGATGGGCAATGAGCAGTTCTTC.

This clonotype was counted at least ten times. The V and J genes are TRBV12-3 or TRBV12-4 and TRBJ1-3; no reliable D call. The V gene lost 3 bases and the J gene lost 0 bases, with 12 bases spanning the gap. The CDR3 totals 16 residues. The chain's CDR3 is CASSFGTGFSGNTIYF. The CDR3 DNA follows: TGTGCCAGCAGTTTTGGCACGGGATTCTCTGGAAACACCATATATTTT.

This clonotype has a handful of counts. The chain links TRBV7-2 to TRBJ2-1; possible D gene TRBD2, 5 bases. The CDR3 totals 14 residues. Trimming took 1 base from V and 8 from J, leaving 12 bases between them. Germline lookup yields CDR1 SGHTA and CDR2 FQGNSA. Written as DNA, the CDR3 is TGTGCCAGCAGCTTAGGACCGGGAACCTATGAGCAGTTCTTC. It codes for CASSLGPGTYEQFF.

This clonotype appeared a few times. This rearrangement joins TRBV5-1 to TRBJ2-7; D unclear. The CDR3 consists of 12 residues. The germline CDR1 and CDR2 sequences are SGHRS and YFSETQ. The V and J ends lost 4 bases and 3 bases respectively, with 8 bases between them. The CDR3 is CASSTDIYEQYF. The CDR3 DNA sequence: TGCGCCAGCAGCACCGACATCTACGAGCAGTACTTC.

This clonotype was detected only a few times. The J gene is TRBJ2-6, the V gene TRBV5-1; TRBD2 aligns across 10 bases. V trimming: 9 bases; J trimming: 0 bases; junction bases outside the gene matches: 9. This CDR3 is built from 17 residues. The germline V gene has CDR1 SGHRS and CDR2 YFSETQ. CDR3 sequence reads: CATQRGGSPSGANVLTF. CDR3 in DNA: TGCGCCACCCAGCGGGGGGGGTCCCCCTCTGGGGCCAACGTCCTGACTTTC.

The genes are TRBV20-1 and TRBJ2-1; 7 positions agree with TRBD2. Germline V lookup: CDR1 DFQATT, CDR2 SNEGSKA (reference sequence). The CDR3 consists of 15 residues. V lost 3 bases, J lost 5 bases, and 10 bases stayed unmatched. The CDR3 coding sequence is TGCAGTGCTAGTGGGAGGGAGTACACGCACAATGAGCAGTTCTTC. Translated, it gives CSASGREYTHNEQFF.

The V gene is TRBV30, the J gene TRBJ1-1, with D possibly matching TRBD1 (5 bases). Between the trimmed V and J ends, which lost 2 bases and 5 bases, there was a span of 12 bases. This CDR3 has 13 amino acids. Germline values: CDR1 GTSNPN, CDR2 SVGIG (reference sequence). In DNA form, the CDR3 reads TGTGCCTGGAGTAGCCAGGGATATACTGAAGCTTTCTTT. This codes for CAWSSQGYTEAFF.

This chain links TRBV4-1 with TRBJ1-3; D ambiguous. Between the trimmed V and J ends, which lost 2 bases and 0 bases, there was a span of 8 bases. There are 15 residues in the CDR3. The germline V gene has CDR1 MGHRA and CDR2 YSYEKL. This chain's CDR3 is CASSQPRASGNTIYF. The DNA for the CDR3 is TGCGCCAGCAGCCAACCTCGGGCCTCTGGAAACACCATATATTTT.

The chain joins TRBV18 to TRBJ1-2; 10 bases line up with TRBD1. J gave up 7 bases and V 2 bases, and 10 bases lay outside the gene matches. This CDR3 contains 16 residues. Germline V gene lookup returns CDR1 KGHSH and CDR2 LQKENI. CDR3 nucleotide sequence: TGTGCCAGCTCACCAGAAACTACCGGGACAGGGGTTGGCTACACCTTC. Translating gives CASSPETTGTGVGYTF.

This clonotype was found a few times. The rearrangement links TRBV7-9 to TRBJ2-7; D is perhaps TRBD1 (5 bases). The V end lost 2 bases, the J end lost 4 bases, and 9 bases lay between the germline ends. Germline CDR1 is SEHNR and CDR2 is FQNEAQ (reference sequence). This CDR3 has 13 residues. CDR3 sequence reads: CASSLQGWYEQYF. The CDR3 nucleotides are TGTGCCAGCAGCTTACAGGGTTGGTACGAGCAGTACTTC.

The chain is built from TRBV11-2 and TRBJ2-3; no clear D gene. Trimming left V 2 bases short and J 5 bases short, with 11 bases between. The CDR3 spans 14 residues. Germline assignment: CDR1 SGHAT and CDR2 FQNNGV. The CDR3 sequence: CASSLSRVLDTQYF. CDR3 sequence (DNA): TGTGCCAGCAGCTTATCCCGAGTTTTAGATACGCAGTATTTT.

This clonotype came up many times. The rearrangement links TRBV12-3 or TRBV12-4 to TRBJ2-1; no firm D call. The CDR3 has 13 amino acids. Trimming shortened V by 4 bases and J by 14 bases, and 18 bases separated the two germline ends. CDR3 bases: TGTGCCAGCAGTTCGACTCCTGATTTAAGGGAGTTCTTC. It specifies CASSSTPDLREFF.

The chain is built from TRBV7-9 and TRBJ2-3, with 7 bases that match TRBD1. With V trimmed by 4 bases and J by 4 bases, 8 bases remained unmatched. CDR3 length: 15 residues. The germline V gene encodes CDR1 SEHNR and CDR2 FQNEAQ (reference sequence). The CDR3 bases are TGTGCCAGCAGCTCGTTGACAGGGTCTGCAGATACGCAGTATTTT. Translating gives CASSSLTGSADTQYF.

This clonotype was picked up a small number of times. The V gene is TRBV11-3, the J gene TRBJ2-7, with 9 positions matching TRBD2. Trimming cost V 1 base and J 0 bases; bases outside gene matches: 4. Germline V CDR1 and CDR2: SGHNT, YENEEA. The CDR3 length is 16 residues. The DNA of the CDR3 is TGTGCCAGCAGCTTAGGGGTAGCGGGGGCCTCCTACGAGCAGTACGTC. Its translation: CASSLGVAGASYEQYV.

This clonotype was found a few times. CDR3 nucleotides: TGTGCCAGCAGTGTTATTCCGGGACAGTACAATCAGCCCCAGCATTTT. Translating it yields CASSVIPGQYNQPQHF. V is TRBV6-1 and J is TRBJ1-5; 7 bases are a match to TRBD1. J gave up 3 bases and V 4 bases, and 9 bases lay outside the gene matches. The CDR3 sequence is 16 residues long. Germline loops: CDR1 MNHNS, CDR2 SASEGT.

The chain combines TRBV7-6 with TRBJ2-5; TRBD2 matches 11 bases. Germline values: CDR1 SGHVS, CDR2 FNYEAQ. CDR3 length: 17 amino acids. V was pared by 6 bases and J by 0 bases, with 9 bases of the junction left unmatched. The CDR3 sequence: CASSPTGTSGNQETQYF. The CDR3 DNA reads as TGTGCCAGCAGTCCAACTGGGACTAGCGGAAACCAAGAGACCCAGTACTTC.

V and J are TRBV7-3 and TRBJ2-1, with TRBD1 as a possible D gene (5 bases). The CDR3 is made up of 13 amino acids. V gave up 5 bases and J gave up 8 bases, with 13 bases separating them. Germline V gene lookup returns CDR1 SGHTA and CDR2 FQGTGA. Here the CDR3 DNA reads TGTGCCAGCAGCCGAAACCAGGGCCATGAGCAGTTCTTC. Residues: CASSRNQGHEQFF.